The clone carrying this T cell receptor (beta chain) has ten or more counts. The antigen remains undetermined. In building TCR beta libraries, iRepertoire HTBI primers were used together with Arm-PCR of CDR3 regions. In the source study's methods: In the combined samples, 55 to 75 TRBV and fewer than 15 TRBJ segments were identified. Via MiXCR, TCRdb re-called the multiplex PCR reads, giving one row per CDR3 protein. TCRdb, not the original authors, processed these V and J calls. The sample lists 520,000 or so distinct CDR3 sequences, 12% occurring once. The data were taken from a study of regulatory T cells in long-lasting Graves disease. Whole-study findings and limits: Blood alone, not thyroid tissue, was studied. TCR diversity was lower in persistent Graves' patients than in newly diagnosed ones.

This CDR3 spans 13 amino acids. Trimming shortened V by 7 bases and J by 6 bases, and 16 bases separated the two germline ends. Germline lookup yields CDR1 MDHEN and CDR2 SYDVKM. Sample time point: newly diagnosed GD, antithyroid drugs for less than 3 months. The TCR library used RNA extracted from PBMCs. In addition, the sample was reused for a study of T cells in Graves' hyperthyroidism and ophthalmopathy. Per that study: Aged 18 to 65, the patients had hyperthyroidism that was newly diagnosed and had lasted under 2 months.

This chain links TRBV28 with TRBJ2-7, with TRBD1 as a possible D gene (7 bases). The TCR sequence derives from a woman in her 30s with Graves disease. The sequencing here drew on peripheral blood mononuclear cells (PBMCs), taken at new diagnosis, from a patient treated with antithyroid drugs. As DNA, the CDR3 is TGTGCCAGCACCCGACAGGGAGGCTTCGAGCAGTACTTC. This gives the protein CASTRQGGFEQYF.